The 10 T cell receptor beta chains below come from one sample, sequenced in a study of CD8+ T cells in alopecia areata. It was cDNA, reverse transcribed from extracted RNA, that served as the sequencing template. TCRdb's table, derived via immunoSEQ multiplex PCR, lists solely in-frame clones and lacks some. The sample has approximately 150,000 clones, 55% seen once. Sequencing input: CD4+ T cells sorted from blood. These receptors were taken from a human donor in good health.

DNA for the CDR3: TGTGCCAGCAGTTTATGGAGGGGGGTCGAGGGAACTGAAGCTTTCTTT. This translates into CASSLWRGVEGTEAFF. The chain combines TRBV27 with TRBJ1-1, with D possibly matching TRBD1 (6 bases). The CDR3 has 16 amino acids. V gave up 1 base and J gave up 5 bases, with 17 bases separating them. Germline lookup yields CDR1 MNHEY and CDR2 SMNVEV (reference sequence).

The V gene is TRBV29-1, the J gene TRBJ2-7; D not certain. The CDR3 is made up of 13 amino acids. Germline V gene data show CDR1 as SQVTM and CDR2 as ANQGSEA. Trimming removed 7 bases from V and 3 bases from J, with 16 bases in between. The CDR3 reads CSARSTLRYEQYF. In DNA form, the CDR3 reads TGCAGCGCCCGGTCCACCTTGCGCTACGAGCAGTACTTC.

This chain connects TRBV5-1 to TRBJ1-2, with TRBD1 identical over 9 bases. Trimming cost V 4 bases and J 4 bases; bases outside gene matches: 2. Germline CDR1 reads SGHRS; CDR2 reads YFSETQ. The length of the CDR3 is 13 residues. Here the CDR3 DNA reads TGCGCCAGCAGCGCGACAGGGGGCTATGGCTACACCTTC. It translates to CASSATGGYGYTF.

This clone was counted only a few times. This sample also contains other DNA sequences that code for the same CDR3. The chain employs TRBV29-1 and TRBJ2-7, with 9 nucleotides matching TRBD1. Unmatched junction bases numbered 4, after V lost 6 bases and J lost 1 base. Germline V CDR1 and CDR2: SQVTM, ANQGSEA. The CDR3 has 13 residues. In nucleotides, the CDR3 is TGCAGCGTCCCGGGACAGGGATCCTACGAGCAGTACTTC. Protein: CSVPGQGSYEQYF.

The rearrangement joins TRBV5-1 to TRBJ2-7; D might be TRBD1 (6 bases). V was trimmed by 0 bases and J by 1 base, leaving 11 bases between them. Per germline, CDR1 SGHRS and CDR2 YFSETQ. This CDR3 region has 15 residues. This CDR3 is CASSLAPGASYEQYF. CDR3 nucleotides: TGCGCCAGCAGCTTGGCTCCAGGGGCGTCCTACGAGCAGTACTTC.

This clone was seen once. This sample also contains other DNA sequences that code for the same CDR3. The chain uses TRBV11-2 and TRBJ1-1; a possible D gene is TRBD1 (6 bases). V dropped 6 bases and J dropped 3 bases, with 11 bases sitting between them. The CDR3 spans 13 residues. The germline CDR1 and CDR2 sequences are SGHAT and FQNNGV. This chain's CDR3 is CASSLQGYTEAFF. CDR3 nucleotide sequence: TGTGCCAGCAGTTTACAGGGTTACACTGAAGCTTTCTTT.

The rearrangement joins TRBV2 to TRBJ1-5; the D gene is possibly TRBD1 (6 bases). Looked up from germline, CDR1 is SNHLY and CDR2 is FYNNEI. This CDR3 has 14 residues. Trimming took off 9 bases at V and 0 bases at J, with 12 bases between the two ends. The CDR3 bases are TGTGCCAGACGACAGGAACATAGCAATCAGCCCCAGCATTTT. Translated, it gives CARRQEHSNQPQHF.

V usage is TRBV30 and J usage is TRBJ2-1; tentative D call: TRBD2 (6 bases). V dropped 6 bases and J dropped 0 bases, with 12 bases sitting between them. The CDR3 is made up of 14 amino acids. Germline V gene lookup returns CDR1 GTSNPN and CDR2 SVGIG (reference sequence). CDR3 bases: TGTGCCTGCACGACTAGTAGCTCCTACAATGAGCAGTTCTTC. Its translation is CACTTSSSYNEQFF.

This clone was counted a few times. The CDR3 region is CASSTRGLSSSGANVLTF. CDR3 sequence (DNA): TGTGCCAGTAGTACCCGGGGGTTATCCAGCTCTGGGGCCAACGTCCTGACTTTC. V is TRBV19 and J is TRBJ2-6; maybe TRBD2 (6 bases). The CDR3 is 18 amino acids. Between the trimmed V and J ends, which lost 4 bases and 0 bases, there was a span of 16 bases. Germline assignment: CDR1 LNHDA and CDR2 SQIVND (reference sequence).

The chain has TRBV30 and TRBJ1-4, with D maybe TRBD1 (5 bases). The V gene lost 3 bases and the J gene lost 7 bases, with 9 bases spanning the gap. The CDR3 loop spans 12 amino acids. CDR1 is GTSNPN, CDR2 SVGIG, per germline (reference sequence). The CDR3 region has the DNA TGTGCCTGGAGGTTGAGGGGTGAAAAACTGTTTTTT. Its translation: CAWRLRGEKLFF.